This TCR beta chain was obtained from a study of early T cells in non-severe SARS-CoV-2 infection. In the study overall: Chains stayed unpaired after sequencing of bulk RNA from unsorted whole blood. Study outcomes and limitations: The VDJdb matching leaned toward anti-spike CD8 responses and overlooked private and CD4 specificities.

This clonotype has ten or more counts. Antigen specificity is unknown. V was shortened by 7 bases and J by 11 bases, with 17 bases between the two germline ends. This CDR3 contains 12 residues. The TCR library protocol attached unique molecular identifiers to the individual cDNA molecules. A single record per CDR3 protein comes from TCRdb applying MiXCR to the 5' RACE reads. The sample lists approximately 52,000 distinct CDR3 sequences; 6.5% to 9% were seen once. The clonotype was recovered from an adult who was a healthcare worker with PCR-confirmed SARS-CoV-2 infection or an uninfected control (not recorded which). Sequencing input: whole blood. V usage is TRBV12-3 or TRBV12-4 and J usage is TRBJ1-1; D gene uncertain. This CDR3 is CASTIRSVNAFF. CDR3 nucleotides: TGTGCCAGCACCATACGGTCTGTAAATGCTTTCTTT.